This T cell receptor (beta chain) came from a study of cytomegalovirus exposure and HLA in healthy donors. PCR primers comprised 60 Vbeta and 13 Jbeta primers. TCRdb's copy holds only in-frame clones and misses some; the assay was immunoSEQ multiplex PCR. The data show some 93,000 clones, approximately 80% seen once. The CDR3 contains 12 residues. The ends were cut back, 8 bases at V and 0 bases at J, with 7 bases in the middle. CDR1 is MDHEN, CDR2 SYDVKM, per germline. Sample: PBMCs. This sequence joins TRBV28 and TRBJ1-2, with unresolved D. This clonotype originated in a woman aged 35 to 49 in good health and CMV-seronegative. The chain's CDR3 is CASAQTNYGYTF. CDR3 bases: TGTGCCAGCGCCCAGACTAACTATGGCTACACCTTC.